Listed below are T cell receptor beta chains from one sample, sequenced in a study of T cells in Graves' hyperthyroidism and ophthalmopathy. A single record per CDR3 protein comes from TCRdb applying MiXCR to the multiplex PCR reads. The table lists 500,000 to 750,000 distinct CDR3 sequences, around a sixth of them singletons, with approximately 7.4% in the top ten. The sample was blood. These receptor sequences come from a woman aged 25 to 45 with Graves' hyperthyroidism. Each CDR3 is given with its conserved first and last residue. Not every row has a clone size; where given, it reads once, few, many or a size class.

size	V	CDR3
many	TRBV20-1	CSASLTGGGEQFF
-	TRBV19	CASGPTGSGANVLTF
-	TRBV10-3	CAISDSVDAGETQYF
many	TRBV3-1	CASSQGLAGIYEQYF
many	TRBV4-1	CASSHPPQRGFTDTQYF
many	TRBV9	CASSPWTSGRIEQYF
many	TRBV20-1	CSARGLAGGPRTDTQYF
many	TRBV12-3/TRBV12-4	CASTRDRANQPQHF
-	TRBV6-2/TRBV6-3	CASSYASLNQPQHF
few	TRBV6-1	CASSHRATAEGEQFF
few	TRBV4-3	CASSQVPSSGPNEQFF
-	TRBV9	CASSVNSGRAVGELFF
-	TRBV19	CASGIRINYGYTF
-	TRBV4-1	CASSQGVGRTGANVLTF
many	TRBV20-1	CSGQREGLLDTQYF
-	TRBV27	CASSSFGESGELFF
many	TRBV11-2	CASSSIAGGLTGELFF
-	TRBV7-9	CASSLVVGPSTINYGYTF
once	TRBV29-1	CSVEDPNLTRTGMFGETQYF
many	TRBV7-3	CASSSPGTSGRACETQYF
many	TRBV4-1	CASSQDRPLSDETQYF
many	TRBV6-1	CASRQEDRGVNEQFF
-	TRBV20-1	CSPTSGAYEQYF
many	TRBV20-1	CSARENTGELFF